This TCR beta chain was captured in a study of control samples from healthy donors and cancer patients. A single count supports this clone. Using immunoSEQ multiplex PCR, the repertoire was profiled, and TCRdb retains in-frame clones only, with some absent. The data hold about 12,000 clones, with roughly 95% observed a single time. Germline CDR1 is SEHNR and CDR2 is FQNEAQ (reference sequence). This CDR3 is built from 13 residues. The junction had 4 bases not matched to a gene; V was cut back by 2 bases and J by 9 bases. The clonotype was recovered from a man between 65 and 79 years old with head and neck cancer. The sample comprised PBMCs. V and J are TRBV7-9 and TRBJ2-1; 7 nucleotides line up with TRBD2. The CDR3 here is CASSLYGEGEQFF. In nucleotides, the CDR3 is TGTGCCAGCAGCTTATACGGGGAGGGTGAGCAGTTCTTC.